This is a list of T cell receptor beta chains from one sample in a study of shared T cell receptors in the human thymus. Data came from immunoSEQ multiplex PCR; TCRdb stores just in-frame clones and leaves some out. Of some 700,000 clones listed, approximately 83% are singletons. These same records also appear under a second study, on human thymus T cells.

The sequenced sample consisted of thymocytes. Source of these receptors: a girl less than two years old with a congenital heart defect. Both conserved end residues are part of each CDR3. D genes are given only for firm matches. The size of a clone is reported for some rows only, either as once, few or many, or as a class for expanded clones.

length	V	D	size	J	CDR3	DNA
16	TRBV5-1	TRBD2	NA	TRBJ2-5	CASSPLDAGDQETQYF	TGCGCCAGCAGCCCCCTCGATGCGGGAGACCAAGAGACCCAGTACTTC
15	TRBV19	NA	NA	TRBJ2-5	CASRGGQGDDETQYF	TGTGCCAGTAGAGGGGGGCAGGGGGATGATGAGACCCAGTACTTC
16	TRBV7-2	NA	few	TRBJ1-2	CASSLGYTGLLGGYTF	TGTGCCAGCAGCTTAGGCTATACAGGGTTGTTAGGCGGCTACACCTTC
19	TRBV27	NA	NA	TRBJ2-6	CASSNSPVPLYSGANVLTF	TGTGCCAGCAGTAACTCACCCGTTCCCCTATACTCTGGGGCCAACGTCCTGACTTTC
14	TRBV6-5	NA	NA	TRBJ1-2	CASRVNTGPYGYTF	TGTGCCAGCAGAGTAAATACAGGGCCCTATGGCTACACCTTC
15	TRBV11-2	NA	NA	TRBJ1-2	CASSSLGRQRYGYTF	TGTGCCAGCAGCTCTTTGGGTAGACAGCGCTATGGCTACACCTTC
20	TRBV28	TRBD1	NA	TRBJ1-5	CASSLGGYRTGPISNQPQHF	TGTGCCAGCAGTTTGGGTGGGTATAGGACAGGACCTATAAGCAATCAGCCCCAGCATTTT
16	TRBV5-4	NA	NA	TRBJ1-1	CASSLVQASRNTEAFF	TGTGCCAGCAGCTTGGTGCAGGCCTCGAGGAACACTGAAGCTTTCTTT
16	TRBV27	TRBD1	NA	TRBJ2-7	CASSLHGTASSYEQYF	TGTGCCAGCAGTTTACACGGGACAGCTTCCTCCTACGAGCAGTACTTC
17	TRBV19	TRBD1	NA	TRBJ1-5	CASSHRWTGRFVKPQHF	TGTGCCAGTAGTCACCGTTGGACAGGGCGATTTGTCAAGCCCCAGCATTTT
14	TRBV5-6	TRBD1	once	TRBJ2-2	CASSLGQGAGELFF	TGTGCCAGCAGCCTGGGACAGGGGGCCGGGGAGCTGTTTTTT
18	TRBV12-5	NA	NA	TRBJ2-3	CASGLVTPQGKGTDTQYF	TGTGCTAGTGGTTTGGTTACACCACAGGGTAAGGGCACAGATACGCAGTATTTT
16	TRBV2	NA	NA	TRBJ1-1	CASSQTGWRLNTEAFF	TGTGCCAGCAGTCAGACAGGATGGCGCTTGAACACTGAAGCTTTCTTT
15	TRBV13	TRBD2	NA	TRBJ2-3	CASSILAGATDTQYF	TGTGCCAGCAGCATTCTAGCGGGGGCCACAGATACGCAGTATTTT
15	TRBV25-1	NA	NA	TRBJ2-1	CASSAGLAGGDEQFF	TGTGCCAGCAGTGCGGGCCTAGCTGGCGGAGATGAGCAGTTCTTC
18	TRBV5-6	TRBD1	NA	TRBJ1-4	CASSPGQGDSSTNEKLFF	TGTGCCAGCAGCCCGGGACAGGGAGATTCTAGCACTAATGAAAAACTGTTTTTT
16	TRBV15	TRBD1	NA	TRBJ2-7	CATSRVRQGAYYEQYF	TGTGCCACCAGCAGAGTTAGACAGGGGGCCTACTACGAGCAGTACTTC
15	TRBV4-3	NA	NA	TRBJ1-2	CASSQDRGDIYGYTF	TGCGCCAGCAGCCAAGATCGTGGGGACATCTATGGCTACACCTTC
17	TRBV5-4	TRBD1	few	TRBJ1-2	CASSWGDRGRSFYGYTF	TGTGCCAGCAGCTGGGGGGACAGGGGACGATCTTTCTATGGCTACACCTTC
15	TRBV6-5	NA	NA	TRBJ2-1	CASSLRGPAYNEQFF	TGTGCCAGCAGTCTCAGGGGTCCCGCTTACAATGAGCAGTTCTTC
14	TRBV4-1	NA	NA	TRBJ2-5	CASSQSRGGETQYF	TGCGCCAGCAGCCAAAGCCGGGGAGGAGAGACCCAGTACTTC
15	TRBV29-1	TRBD1	NA	TRBJ1-1	CSVSYCGTGGTEAFF	TGCAGCGTCTCCTACTGCGGGACAGGGGGCACTGAAGCTTTCTTT
15	TRBV6-5	NA	NA	TRBJ1-6	CASSYGLGSNSPLHF	TGTGCCAGCAGTTACGGACTGGGGAGCAATTCACCCCTCCACTTT
14	TRBV28	NA	NA	TRBJ2-5	CASSWTARQETQYF	TGTGCCAGCAGTTGGACAGCCCGCCAAGAGACCCAGTACTTC
14	TRBV7-9	TRBD2	NA	TRBJ2-7	CASSLGTSVDEQYF	TGTGCCAGCAGCTTAGGAACTAGCGTTGACGAGCAGTACTTC
12	TRBV28	NA	NA	TRBJ1-5	CASRGQNQPQHF	TGTGCCAGCCGAGGGCAGAATCAGCCCCAGCATTTT
15	TRBV28	TRBD1	NA	TRBJ2-2	CASSWPGQPTGELFF	TGTGCCAGCAGTTGGCCGGGACAGCCAACCGGGGAGCTGTTTTTT
13	TRBV11-2	NA	NA	TRBJ1-2	CASSPRHGYGYTF	TGTGCCAGCAGCCCGAGGCATGGCTATGGCTACACCTTC
17	TRBV2	NA	NA	TRBJ1-5	CASEKSVPEVGNQPQHF	TGTGCCAGCGAAAAATCGGTTCCTGAGGTGGGCAATCAGCCCCAGCATTTT
13	TRBV19	NA	NA	TRBJ1-4	CASRSVGGEKLFF	TGTGCCAGTAGGAGTGTGGGGGGTGAAAAACTGTTTTTT
22	TRBV19	NA	NA	TRBJ1-1	CASSPPRDKRNQVPQGLDRAFF	TGTGCCAGTAGTCCCCCCCGGGATAAAAGAAACCAAGTGCCACAGGGACTAGATCGAGCTTTCTTT
19	TRBV7-2	TRBD1	NA	TRBJ2-6	CASSLVQTGQVSGANVLTF	TGTGCCAGCAGCTTAGTTCAAACGGGACAGGTTTCCGGGGCCAACGTCCTGACTTTC
14	TRBV2	NA	NA	TRBJ1-2	CASSGNWFGYGYTF	TGTGCCAGCAGCGGGAACTGGTTCGGCTATGGCTACACCTTC
15	TRBV5-1	NA	NA	TRBJ2-5	CASSLDEGWQETQYF	TGCGCCAGCAGCTTGGATGAGGGATGGCAAGAGACCCAGTACTTC
10	TRBV20-1	NA	NA	TRBJ1-1	CRGGGTEAFF	TGCAGAGGGGGGGGGACTGAAGCTTTCTTT
18	TRBV7-2	TRBD1	few	TRBJ2-5	CASSPFALRDRDQETQYF	TGTGCCAGCAGCCCCTTTGCCCTTAGGGACAGGGATCAAGAGACCCAGTACTTC
20	TRBV10-1	NA	NA	TRBJ2-2	CASSEPLQGPRKANTGELFF	TGCGCCAGCAGTGAGCCCCTCCAGGGTCCTCGGAAAGCGAACACCGGGGAGCTGTTTTTT